These T cell receptor beta chains were read from a single sample in a study of cytomegalovirus exposure and HLA in healthy donors. Assay: immunoSEQ multiplex PCR; the TCRdb copy retains only in-frame clones and omits some. The sample records 230,000 or so clones, 80% to 95% being singletons. Material for sequencing was PBMCs. The receptors were sampled from a girl aged 2 to 9 in good health and CMV-seronegative. CDR3s include the opening cysteine and the closing phenylalanine or tryptophan. The D gene is left open where the match is weak. The size of a clone is reported for some rows only, either as once, few or many, or as a class for expanded clones.

>TRBJ1-5|-|TRBV9|TRBD1
TGTGCCAGCAATTCAGCAGGGGGCATCAATCAGCCCCAGCATTTT
CASNSAGGINQPQHF
>TRBJ2-2|-|TRBV5-1|-
TGCGCCAGCAGCTTGGACAGGGTTACCGGGGAGCTGTTTTTT
CASSLDRVTGELFF
>TRBJ1-5|few|TRBV9|-
TGTGCCAGCAGCGTAGGAGGGGGTGTTTACCCCCAGCATTTT
CASSVGGGVYPQHF
>TRBJ2-1|-|TRBV5-1|TRBD1
TGCGCCAGCAGCTTGGCCGAGGGTCGGGACAGGGAATACAGTGAGCAGTTCTTC
CASSLAEGRDREYSEQFF
>TRBJ1-1|-|TRBV29-1|-
TGCAGCGTCGCCGGGACATGGAACACTGAAGCTTTCTTT
CSVAGTWNTEAFF
>TRBJ2-7|-|TRBV7-6|-
TGTGCCAGCAGCTCAGGCGCCAGAGATTACGAGCAGTACTTC
CASSSGARDYEQYF
>TRBJ1-2|-|TRBV5-1|TRBD1
TGCGCCAGCAGCACCGGACAGGGAATCTTCTATGGCTACACCTTC
CASSTGQGIFYGYTF
>TRBJ1-1|-|TRBV4-3|-
TGCGCCAGCAGCCAACCGGACATCTCCGATGAAGCTTTCTTT
CASSQPDISDEAFF
>TRBJ2-2|-|TRBV29-1|TRBD2
TGCAGCGTGTCCTCCGTGAGCGGGGGACGGAACACCGGGGAGCTGTTTTTT
CSVSSVSGGRNTGELFF
>TRBJ1-2|-|TRBV7-6|-
TGTGCCAGCAGCACCGGGGTCGACTATGACTACACCTTC
CASSTGVDYDYTF
>TRBJ2-7|-|TRBV7-2|-
TGTGCCAGCAGCTTAGCGCGGGGCCCCTACGAGCAGTACTTC
CASSLARGPYEQYF
>TRBJ2-1|-|TRBV29-1|TRBD2
TGCAGCGGGATCTCGGAGGCTAGCGGGGGTAGCTCCTACAATGAGCAGTTCTTC
CSGISEASGGSSYNEQFF
>TRBJ2-1|-|TRBV14|TRBD2
TGTGCCAGCAGCCGCCCGGGACTAGCGGGAGCGTGGGGGGAGCAGTTCTTC
CASSRPGLAGAWGEQFF
>TRBJ2-7|few|TRBV25-1|TRBD1
TGTGCCAGCAGTGGGGCGACAGGGGGCGCGTACGAGCAGTACTTC
CASSGATGGAYEQYF
>TRBJ2-7|-|TRBV2|-
TGTGCCAGCAGACTAGGGGGTGAGCAGTACTTC
CASRLGGEQYF
>TRBJ2-5|-|TRBV2|-
TGTGCCAGCAGTGAAAGGGGGCAAGAGACCCAGTACTTC
CASSERGQETQYF
>TRBJ1-1|once|TRBV19|-
TGTGCCAGTAGTGGCCGGGGGGGCACTGAAGCTTTCTTT
CASSGRGGTEAFF
>TRBJ2-7|-|TRBV6-6|-
TGTGCCAGCGGAAGAAACCCTAGACTAGTAGACGAGCAGTACTTC
CASGRNPRLVDEQYF
>TRBJ2-7|once|TRBV5-1|-
TGCGCCAGCAGGGGGCAGGGGTCCTACTACGAGCAGTACTTC
CASRGQGSYYEQYF
>TRBJ2-3|-|TRBV25-1|TRBD2
TGTGCCAGCAGGCGGGGGACTAGCACAGATACGCAGTATTTT
CASRRGTSTDTQYF
>TRBJ2-2|-|TRBV30|TRBD1
TGTGCCTGGAGTTCACAGGGGGCCGGGGAGCTGTTTTTT
CAWSSQGAGELFF
>TRBJ2-5|-|TRBV7-6|-
TGTGCCAGCAGCTCCACAGGTGAACTCCAAGAGACCCAGTACTTC
CASSSTGELQETQYF
>TRBJ1-5|-|TRBV28|-
TGTGCCAGCAGTTTGGGACAAATACTTCAGCCCCAGCATTTT
CASSLGQILQPQHF
>TRBJ2-7|-|TRBV11-3|TRBD2
TGTGCCAGCAGCCAGGGACTAGCCAACGAGCAGTACTTC
CASSQGLANEQYF
>TRBJ2-7|-|TRBV29-1|-
TGCAGCGTTGAGGACAGCCGCTACGAGCAGTACTTC
CSVEDSRYEQYF
>TRBJ2-1|-|TRBV7-2|TRBD1
TGTGCCAGCAGCACGGACAGGGTACTCAATGAGCAGTTCTTC
CASSTDRVLNEQFF
>TRBJ1-4|-|TRBV30|-
TGTGCCTGTATAGCCGTAGAGGGAGAAAAACTGTTTTTT
CACIAVEGEKLFF
>TRBJ2-2|-|TRBV30|-
TGTGCCTGGAGGGACAGCTTCACCGGGGAGCTGTTTTTT
CAWRDSFTGELFF
>TRBJ1-1|-|TRBV6-4|-
TGTGCCAGCAGTGACTCCCCAGCGGGGGGCCGGATTGAAGCTTTCTTT
CASSDSPAGGRIEAFF
>TRBJ2-7|-|TRBV4-1|TRBD2
TGCGCCAGCAGCCCGACTAGCGGGTACGAGCAGTACTTC
CASSPTSGYEQYF
>TRBJ2-2|-|TRBV4-1|-
TGCGCCAGCAGCCAGACGGGGAGGGGGGGCACCGGGGAGCTGTTTTTT
CASSQTGRGGTGELFF
>TRBJ2-3|-|TRBV9|TRBD2
TGTGCCAGCAGCCTACCCGCGGGAGCAGGGACAGATACGCAGTATTTT
CASSLPAGAGTDTQYF
>TRBJ1-4|-|TRBV6-5|-
TGTGCCAGCAGACATAATGAAAAACTGTTTTTT
CASRHNEKLFF
>TRBJ1-6|-|TRBV5-1|TRBD1
TGCGCCAGCTGCACCGGGACAGGGAATTCACCCCTCCACTTT
CASCTGTGNSPLHF
>TRBJ2-7|-|TRBV5-1|TRBD1
TGCGCCAGCAGCTTGGGAGGGGGCCCCTCCTACGAGCAGTACTTC
CASSLGGGPSYEQYF
>TRBJ2-7|-|TRBV11-2|TRBD2
TGTGCCAGCAGCCCAGCCCCAGCTAGCGGGAGTATCTACGAGCAGTACTTC
CASSPAPASGSIYEQYF
>TRBJ1-2|-|TRBV27|TRBD1
TGTGCCAGCAGTTTATTGGGACAGGGGGTTGGCTACACCTTC
CASSLLGQGVGYTF
>TRBJ1-1|-|TRBV9|TRBD1
TGTGCCAGCAGCCCCCCTCTGGGGGAAGACAGGGCGAACACTGAAGCTTTCTTT
CASSPPLGEDRANTEAFF
>TRBJ1-1|-|TRBV30|TRBD1
TGTGCCTGGAGAACTACCGGGACAGTGAACACTGAAGCTTTCTTT
CAWRTTGTVNTEAFF
>TRBJ2-7|-|TRBV7-9|TRBD2
TGTTCCAGCAGCTCAGGCTTAACCGGGACTAGCGTTTACGAGCAGTACTTC
CSSSSGLTGTSVYEQYF
>TRBJ2-1|-|TRBV5-6|-
TGTGCCAGCAGCTTGGGTCCAGTCGAGCAGTTCTTC
CASSLGPVEQFF
>TRBJ2-1|-|TRBV9|-
TGTGCCAGCAACATGTCCCCAGGACTGACCTACAATGAGCAGTTCTTC
CASNMSPGLTYNEQFF
>TRBJ2-3|-|TRBV29-1|-
TGCAGCGTGGGGGGGCCAGGGGTCACAGATACGCAGTATTTT
CSVGGPGVTDTQYF
>TRBJ1-6|-|TRBV7-8|TRBD1
TGTGCCAGCAGCGCACCTCCCCAGGGGGCCAATTCACCCCTCCACTTT
CASSAPPQGANSPLHF
>TRBJ2-2|-|TRBV11-2|TRBD1
TGTGCCAGCAGCGGACGGGACAGGGCGAACACCGGGGAGCTGTTTTTT
CASSGRDRANTGELFF
>TRBJ2-3|-|TRBV14|-
TGTGCCAGCAGCCAGTTCACTCCCTTTAGCACAGATACGCAGTATTTT
CASSQFTPFSTDTQYF
>TRBJ2-5|-|TRBV7-3|TRBD2
TGTGCCAGCAGCCCAAGGGCTAGCGGGGACCAAGAGACCCAGTACTTC
CASSPRASGDQETQYF
>TRBJ2-1|-|TRBV2|TRBD2
TGTGCCAGCAGAGAAGCTAGCGGGGGGGATGAGCAGTTCTTC
CASREASGGDEQFF
>TRBJ1-4|-|TRBV9|TRBD1
TGTGCCAGCAGCGCCGGGACAGCCTCTGAAAAACTGTTTTTT
CASSAGTASEKLFF
>TRBJ1-4|-|TRBV2|-
TGTGCCAGCAGTGAAGCGCAATGGGGGCGACGAGAAAAACTGTTTTTT
CASSEAQWGRREKLFF
>TRBJ1-2|-|TRBV2|TRBD1
TGTGCCAACAGTGAAGAGGGGGCCGTCAACTATGGCTACACCTTC
CANSEEGAVNYGYTF
>TRBJ1-2|few|TRBV23-1|TRBD1
TGCGCCAGCAGACGGACAGGGAAAGGCTACACCTTC
CASRRTGKGYTF
>TRBJ2-5|once|TRBV30|-
TGTGCCTGGAGTGTGGGACAAAAAGAGACCCAGTACTTC
CAWSVGQKETQYF
>TRBJ1-4|-|TRBV5-1|-
TGCGCCAGCAGTACGGCAGAGGAAAATGAAAAACTGTTTTTT
CASSTAEENEKLFF
>TRBJ1-4|-|TRBV6-1|TRBD1
TGTGCCAGCAGTACAGGGGCCCAGGGGAAAAAACTGTTTTTT
CASSTGAQGKKLFF
>TRBJ2-1|-|TRBV9|TRBD1
TGTGCCAGCAGCCCCGGGACAGGGGGCTACAATGAGCAGTTCTTC
CASSPGTGGYNEQFF
>TRBJ1-5|once|TRBV30|-
TGTGCCTGGAGTGACAGAAGGGGGAATCAGCCCCAGCATTTT
CAWSDRRGNQPQHF